A single sample gave rise to the 16 T cell receptor beta chains below, sequenced in a study of shared clonotypes between healthy human individuals. The protocol was immunoSEQ multiplex PCR, while the TCRdb copy is restricted to in-frame clones and leaves out a portion. The sample has hundreds of thousands of clones; less than 75% are singletons. The sequenced material came from memory CD4+ T cells sorted from blood. The subset denotes: CD45RA-negative fraction. These receptors originate from a man aged 30-40 years in good health.

V usage is TRBV27 and J usage is TRBJ2-7; D not certain. V gave up 5 bases and J gave up 4 bases, with 18 bases separating them. This CDR3 has 15 amino acids. The germline gives CDR1 MNHEY, CDR2 SMNVEV (reference sequence). The CDR3 region has the DNA TGTGCCAGCAGTACCGCAGTCTTTGGGGTGTACGAGCAGTACTTC. Amino acid sequence: CASSTAVFGVYEQYF.

This clone was found once. The chain links TRBV4-3 to TRBJ2-1; possible D gene TRBD2, 6 bases. CDR1 is LGHNA, CDR2 YSLEER, per germline. The CDR3 runs to 14 residues. V was trimmed by 2 bases and J by 12 bases, leaving 17 bases between them. CDR3 protein: CASSQSGGTTRQFF. In DNA form, the CDR3 reads TGCGCCAGCAGCCAAAGCGGCGGGACCACCCGGCAGTTCTTC.

The chain employs TRBV6-6 and TRBJ1-6; weak D call: TRBD1 (5 bases). Germline V gene sequence: CDR1 MNHNY, CDR2 SVGAGI (reference sequence). The ends were cut back, 6 bases at V and 15 bases at J, with 15 bases in the middle. The CDR3 has 12 amino acids. The CDR3 nucleotides read TGTGCCAGCAGCAGGGAAGCCTTTCTCCTCCACTTT. Translation gives CASSREAFLLHF.

V gene TRBV9 combines with J gene TRBJ2-2; the match to TRBD2 covers 10 bases. The germline CDR1 and CDR2 sequences are SGDLS and YYNGEE. The V gene end was trimmed by 2 bases and the J gene end by 1 base; junction bases not matched to a gene: 2. CDR3 length equals 16 residues. DNA of the CDR3: TGTGCCAGCAGCGTTCGACTAGCGGGGAACACCGGGGAGCTGTTTTTT. Encoded protein: CASSVRLAGNTGELFF.

The chain joins TRBV11-3 to TRBJ2-3, with D possibly matching TRBD1 (6 bases). Trimming removed 2 bases at V and 8 bases at J, with 11 bases between. Germline V gene data show CDR1 as SGHNT and CDR2 as YENEEA. This CDR3 is 13 amino acids long. The CDR3 nucleotides are TGTGCCAGCAGCTTAATCAAAGGGGGTACGCAGTATTTT. As protein: CASSLIKGGTQYF. The variable domain in full, completed from reference TRBV11-3 and TRBJ2-3, reads EAGVVQSPRYKIIEKKQPVAFWCNPISGHNTLYWYLQNLGQGPELLIRYENEEAVDDSQLPKDRFSAERLKGVDSTLKIQPAELGDSAVYLCASSLIKGGTQYFGPGTRLTVL.

This clone has a handful of counts. The CDR3 is CASANLGRINNEQFF. DNA of the CDR3: TGTGCCAGCGCCAACCTAGGTAGGATAAACAATGAGCAGTTCTTC. The V and J genes are TRBV28 and TRBJ2-1; D gene uncertain. Trimming removed 8 bases from V and 5 bases from J, with 19 bases in between. Looked up from germline, CDR1 is MDHEN and CDR2 is SYDVKM. The CDR3 is 15 amino acids. Filled out from reference TRBV28 and TRBJ2-1, the complete variable domain reads DVKVTQSSRYLVKRTGEKVFLECVQDMDHENMFWYRQDPGLGLRLIYFSYDVKMKEKGDIPEGYSVSREKKERFSLILESASTNQTSMYLCASANLGRINNEQFFGPGTRLTVL.

The chain employs TRBV18 and TRBJ1-1; D is undetermined. CDR3 length equals 14 residues. The germline V gene encodes CDR1 KGHSH and CDR2 LQKENI. The ends were cut back, 3 bases at V and 1 base at J, with 9 bases in the middle. CDR3 nucleotides: TGTGCCAGCTCACCTATGACGGGGAACACTGAAGCTTTCTTT. Encoded protein: CASSPMTGNTEAFF.

Concerning this clone itself: Different DNA sequences within this sample yield the same CDR3. As DNA, the CDR3 is TGTGCCAGCAGTGAAGGAAGGGAGACCCAGTACTTC. Amino acid sequence: CASSEGRETQYF. The chain couples TRBV2 to TRBJ2-5; unclear D gene. The CDR3 is 12 amino acids. Germline V gene lookup returns CDR1 SNHLY and CDR2 FYNNEI. The germline V and J ends were trimmed by 1 base and 5 bases, with 5 bases remaining between them.

This chain joins TRBV11-2 and TRBJ2-1; TRBD2 matches at 9 bases. CDR1 is SGHAT, CDR2 FQNNGV, per germline. V gave up 6 bases and J gave up 7 bases; unmatched junction bases: 13. This CDR3 contains 16 residues. CDR3 in DNA: TGTGCCAGCAGACGGTCAGGCGGGAGGGCCGGGAATGAGCAGTTCTTC. It specifies CASRRSGGRAGNEQFF.

The V gene is TRBV5-6, the J gene TRBJ2-4, with D maybe TRBD2 (5 bases). The germline V gene encodes CDR1 SGHDT and CDR2 YYEEEE. The CDR3 contains 16 residues. Trimming cost V 0 bases and J 1 base, with 11 bases left between them. The CDR3 sequence: CASSLEFGVAKNIQYF. The CDR3 DNA reads TGTGCCAGCAGCTTGGAGTTCGGGGTTGCCAAAAACATTCAGTACTTC.

This clone was seen more than once but under ten times. The V and J genes are TRBV2 and TRBJ1-4, with D maybe TRBD1 (5 bases). The length of the CDR3 is 11 residues. Germline CDR1 and CDR2: SNHLY and FYNNEI. The V end lost 8 bases, the J end lost 8 bases, and 9 bases lay between the germline ends. DNA for the CDR3: TGTGCCAGCTCAGGGAAGGAAAAACTGTTTTTT. This encodes CASSGKEKLFF.

V usage is TRBV29-1 and J usage is TRBJ2-3; the D is unclear. CDR3 length: 13 residues. CDR1 is SQVTM and CDR2 is ANQGSEA in the germline V gene. Trimming left V 4 bases short and J 2 bases short, with 10 bases between. CDR3 sequence: CSVGRTSTDTQYF. In DNA form, the CDR3 reads TGCAGCGTTGGTAGAACCTCCACAGATACGCAGTATTTT.

The chain employs TRBV7-8 and TRBJ2-2; possibly TRBD2 for D (6 bases). Germline loops: CDR1 SGHVS, CDR2 FQNEAQ. The CDR3 length is 14 residues. Trimming left V 10 bases short and J 6 bases short, with 18 bases between. The CDR3 coding sequence is TGTGCCACCCGACTAGAATTAAGCGCCGGGGAGCTGTTTTTT. Its translation is CATRLELSAGELFF.

This clone was seen more than once but under ten times. The chain uses TRBV6-1 and TRBJ2-5, with 8 bases matching TRBD2. The ends lost 4 bases at V and 4 bases at J; junction bases unmatched: 8. The germline V gene has CDR1 MNHNS and CDR2 SASEGT. The CDR3 extends over 15 amino acids. CDR3 residues: CASSVDGLAGETQYF. Here the CDR3 DNA reads TGTGCCAGCAGTGTTGACGGGCTAGCGGGAGAGACCCAGTACTTC.

The V gene is TRBV12-2, the J gene TRBJ2-7; the listed D gene, TRBD1, was not tested against the DNA. TRBV12-2 is classified as a pseudogene. This CDR3 contains 21 residues. CDR3 protein: CASRIGGRGDPSEPASYEQYF. The CDR3 coding sequence is TGTGCAAGTCGCATAGGCGGCAGGGGGGACCCTAGCGAGCCTGCGTCCTACGAGCAGTACTTC.

The gene calls are TRBV6-1 and TRBJ2-5, with TRBD1 identical over 8 bases. This CDR3 spans 15 amino acids. V gave up 1 base and J gave up 5 bases; unmatched junction bases: 6. Looked up from germline, CDR1 is MNHNS and CDR2 is SASEGT. For the CDR3, the DNA is TGTGCCAGCAGTGAAGGGGCAGGGGGCTTGGAGACCCAGTACTTC. Residues: CASSEGAGGLETQYF.